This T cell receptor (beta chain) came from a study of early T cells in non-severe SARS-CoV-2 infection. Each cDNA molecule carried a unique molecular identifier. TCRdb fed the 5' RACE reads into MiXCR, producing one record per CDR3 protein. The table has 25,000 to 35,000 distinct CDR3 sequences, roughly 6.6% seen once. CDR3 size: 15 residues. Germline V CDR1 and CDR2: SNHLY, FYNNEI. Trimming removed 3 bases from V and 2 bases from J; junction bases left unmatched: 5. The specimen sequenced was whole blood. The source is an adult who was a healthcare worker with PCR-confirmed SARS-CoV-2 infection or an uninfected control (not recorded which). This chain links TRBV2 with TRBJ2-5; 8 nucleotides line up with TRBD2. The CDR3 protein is CASSDIGTRQETQYF. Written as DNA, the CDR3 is TGTGCCAGCAGTGACATCGGGACTAGACAAGAGACCCAGTACTTC.